These 4 T cell receptor beta chains share one sample of origin, sequenced in a study of T-cell reconstitution after alpha-beta-depleted transplantation in children. Preparation of the TCRbeta library used unique molecular identifiers. Each CDR3 protein is one row after TCRdb ran MiXCR on the PCR reads. The sample includes some 300,000 distinct CDR3 sequences, around 7.3% of them seen just once. Their cognate antigens are unknown. The study, taken as a whole, reports: Most T-cell counts and diversity one year after the transplant came from T cells that were newly produced.

The sample consisted of peripheral blood, taken 360 days after TCRalphabeta/CD19-depleted stem cell transplant. The receptors were gathered from a female patient aged 2 to 10 who had a stem cell transplant for Fanconi anemia, so the T cells may come from the graft donor.

Worth noting for this clonotype: At one of its ends the junction is not consistent with the germline gene, which may arise from a read error. The chain links TRBV12-3 or TRBV12-4 to TRBJ2-7, with 8 bases fitting TRBD1. The CDR3 has 12 amino acids. CDR3 DNA: TGTGCCAGCAGTTTAAGACAGGGGCCTCTCTTTTGG. This codes for CASSLRQGPLFW.

This clonotype was seen ten or more times. V is TRBV6-1 and J is TRBJ2-7, with 7 bases fitting TRBD2. Germline V gene data show CDR1 as MNHNS and CDR2 as SASEGT. V dropped 2 bases and J dropped 0; count of bases not matched to a gene: 4. The CDR3 contains 15 residues. The CDR3 DNA reads as TGTGCCAGCAGTGAATATGGGGAGGGCTCCTACGAGCAGTACTTC. This sequence encodes CASSEYGEGSYEQYF.

This clonotype turned up a few times. The chain couples TRBV25-1 to TRBJ1-2; 7 bases line up with TRBD1. This CDR3 is built from 14 residues. Germline V gene data show CDR1 as MGHDK and CDR2 as SYGVNS. V was clipped by 3 bases and J by 8 bases; unmatched bases: 9. The CDR3 region has the DNA TGTGCCAGCAGTGAGGGGGGACAGCCGGCAGGCTACACCTTC. This gives the protein CASSEGGQPAGYTF.

In nucleotides, the CDR3 is TGCGCCAGCAGTCCCCAGGGGGCTGAGACCCAGTACTTC. This gives the protein CASSPQGAETQYF. The V call is TRBV5-1, the J call TRBJ2-5; 8 nucleotides align to TRBD1. The length of the CDR3 is 13 residues. Per the germline V gene, CDR1 is SGHRS and CDR2 is YFSETQ. The junction had 5 bases not matched to a gene; V was cut back by 5 bases and J by 5 bases.